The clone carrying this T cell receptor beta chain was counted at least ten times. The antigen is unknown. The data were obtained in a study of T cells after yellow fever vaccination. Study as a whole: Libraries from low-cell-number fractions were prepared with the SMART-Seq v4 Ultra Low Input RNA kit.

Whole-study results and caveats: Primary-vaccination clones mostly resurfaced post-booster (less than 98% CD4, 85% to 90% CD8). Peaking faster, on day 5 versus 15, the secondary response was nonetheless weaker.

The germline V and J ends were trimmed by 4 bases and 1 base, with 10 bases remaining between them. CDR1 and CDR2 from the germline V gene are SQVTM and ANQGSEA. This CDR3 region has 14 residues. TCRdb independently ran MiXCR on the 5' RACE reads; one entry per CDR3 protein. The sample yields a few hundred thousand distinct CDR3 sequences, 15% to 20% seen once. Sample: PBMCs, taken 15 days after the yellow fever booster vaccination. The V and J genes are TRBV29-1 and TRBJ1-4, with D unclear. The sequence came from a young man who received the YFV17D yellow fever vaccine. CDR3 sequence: CSVGVGLTNEKLFF. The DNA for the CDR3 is TGCAGCGTTGGCGTGGGCCTAACTAATGAAAAACTGTTTTTT.